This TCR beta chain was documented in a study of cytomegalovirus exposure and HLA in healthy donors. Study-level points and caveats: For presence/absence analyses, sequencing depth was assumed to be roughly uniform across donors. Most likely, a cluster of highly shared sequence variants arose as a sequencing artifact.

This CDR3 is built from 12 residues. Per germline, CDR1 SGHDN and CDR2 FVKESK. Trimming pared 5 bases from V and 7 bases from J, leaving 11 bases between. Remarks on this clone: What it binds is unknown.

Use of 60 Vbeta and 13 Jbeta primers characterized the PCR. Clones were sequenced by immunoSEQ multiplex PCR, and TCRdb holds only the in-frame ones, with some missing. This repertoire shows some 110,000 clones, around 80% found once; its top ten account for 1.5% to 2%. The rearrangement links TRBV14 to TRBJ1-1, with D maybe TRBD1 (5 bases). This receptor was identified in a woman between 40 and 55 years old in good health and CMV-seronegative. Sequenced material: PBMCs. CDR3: CASSYQGSEAFF. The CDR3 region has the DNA TGTGCCAGCAGCTATCAGGGTAGTGAAGCTTTCTTT.